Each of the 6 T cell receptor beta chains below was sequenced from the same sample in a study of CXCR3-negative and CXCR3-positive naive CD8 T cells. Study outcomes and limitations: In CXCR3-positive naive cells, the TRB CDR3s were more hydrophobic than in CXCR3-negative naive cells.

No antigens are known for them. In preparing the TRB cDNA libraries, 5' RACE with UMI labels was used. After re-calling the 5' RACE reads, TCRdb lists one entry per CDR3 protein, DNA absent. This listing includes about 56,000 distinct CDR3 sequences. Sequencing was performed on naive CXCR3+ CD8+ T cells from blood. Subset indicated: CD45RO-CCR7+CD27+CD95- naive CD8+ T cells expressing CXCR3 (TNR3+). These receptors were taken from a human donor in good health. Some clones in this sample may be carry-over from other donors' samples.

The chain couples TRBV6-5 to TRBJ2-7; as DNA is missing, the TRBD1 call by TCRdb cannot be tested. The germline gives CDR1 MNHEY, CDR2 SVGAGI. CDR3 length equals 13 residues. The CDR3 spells CASTQGHPYEQYF.

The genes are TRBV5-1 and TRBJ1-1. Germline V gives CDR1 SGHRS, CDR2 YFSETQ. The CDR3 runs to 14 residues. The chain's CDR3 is CASSLLSGNTEAFF.

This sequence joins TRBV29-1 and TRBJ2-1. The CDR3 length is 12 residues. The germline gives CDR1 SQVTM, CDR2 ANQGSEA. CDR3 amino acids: CSVVGLLDEQFF.

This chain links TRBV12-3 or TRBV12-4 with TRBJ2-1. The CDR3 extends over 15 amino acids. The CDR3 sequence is CASSIAEFTYNEQFF.

The CDR3 reads CASETSGGSDGELFF. The chain carries TRBV6-5 and TRBJ2-2; TCRdb designates TRBD2, a call that cannot be tested without DNA. CDR3 length: 15 residues. The V gene's germline CDR1 is MNHEY and CDR2 SVGAGI.

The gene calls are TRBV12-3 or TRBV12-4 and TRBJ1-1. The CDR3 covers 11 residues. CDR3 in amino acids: CASSLSVEAFF.